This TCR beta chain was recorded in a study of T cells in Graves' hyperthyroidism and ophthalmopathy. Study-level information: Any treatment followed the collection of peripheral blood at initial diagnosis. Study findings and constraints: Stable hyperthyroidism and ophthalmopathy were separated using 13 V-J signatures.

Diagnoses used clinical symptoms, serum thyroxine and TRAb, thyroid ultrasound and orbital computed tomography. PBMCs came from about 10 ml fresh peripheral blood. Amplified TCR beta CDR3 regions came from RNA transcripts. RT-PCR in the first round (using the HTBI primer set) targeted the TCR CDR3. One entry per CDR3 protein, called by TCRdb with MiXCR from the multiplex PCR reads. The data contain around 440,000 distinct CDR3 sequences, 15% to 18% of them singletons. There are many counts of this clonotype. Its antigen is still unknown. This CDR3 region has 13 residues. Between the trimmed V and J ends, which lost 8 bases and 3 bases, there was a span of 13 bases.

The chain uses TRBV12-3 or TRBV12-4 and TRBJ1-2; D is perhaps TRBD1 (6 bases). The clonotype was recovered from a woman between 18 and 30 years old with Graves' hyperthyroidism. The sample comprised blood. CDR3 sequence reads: CASSRDIDYGYTF. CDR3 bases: TGTGCCAGCTCCCGGGACATCGACTATGGCTACACCTTC.